The 21 T cell receptor beta chains given below trace back to one sample, sequenced in a study of Ad26.COV2.S vaccination and SARS-CoV-2 variants (dated by TCRdb to the early 2020s). The treatment or condition label here, explained by the study, means: 19 received Ad26.COV2.S at low or high dose, single or two shots; about 5 received placebo; per-sample allocation not given. Repertoires of vaccine and placebo recipients were sequenced from samples collected on day 63 after the first injection. Library prep was done by the immunoSEQ multiplex PCR assay. TCRdb retrieved this table from immuneACCESS and kept in-frame rearrangements only. Not all clones are present; in checked studies, unresolved V genes account for under half, and no reason is known for the remainder. The sample has about 420,000 clones on record, around 87% of them singletons. 3.6% of the sample belongs to the ten largest clones. The sequencing used peripheral blood, collected in a trial of Ad26.COV2.S vaccine versus placebo. Every receptor here comes from a person aged 18 to 65 who received the Ad26.COV2.S COVID-19 vaccine or a placebo.

The chain has TRBV7-9 and TRBJ2-7; the D gene is possibly TRBD2 (5 bases). V was clipped by 1 base and J by 2 bases, with 15 bases between them. The germline CDR1 and CDR2 sequences are SEHNR and FQNEAQ (reference sequence). The CDR3 loop spans 16 amino acids. The CDR3 here is CASSLESGGLTYEQYF. The CDR3 coding sequence is TGTGCCAGCAGCTTAGAGAGTGGCGGACTGACCTACGAGCAGTACTTC.

The V call is TRBV7-2, the J call TRBJ1-6; the D is unclear. V gave up 1 base and J gave up 6 bases, with 4 bases separating them. The CDR3 spans 13 residues. The germline V gene encodes CDR1 SGHTA and CDR2 FQGNSA. CDR3 region: CASSLDINSPLHF. The CDR3 DNA reads TGTGCCAGCAGCTTAGATATTAATTCACCCCTCCACTTT.

The rearrangement joins TRBV2 to TRBJ1-2, with a possible D match to TRBD1 (6 bases). Germline assignment: CDR1 SNHLY and CDR2 FYNNEI. The CDR3 contains 13 residues. V dropped 5 bases and J dropped 8 bases, with 15 bases sitting between them. CDR3 amino acids: CASSFTGQQGYTF. CDR3 coding DNA: TGTGCCAGCAGTTTTACAGGGCAACAGGGCTACACCTTC.

The chain recombines TRBV24-1 with TRBJ2-2, with 10 positions matching TRBD1. The V segment lost 3 bases and the J segment 8 bases; nucleotides outside the gene matches: 8. CDR1 and CDR2 from the germline V gene are KGHDR and SFDVKD. The length of the CDR3 is 16 residues. The CDR3 region has the DNA TGTGCCACCAGTGATCCGCGACAGGGGGCTTCAGGGGAGCTGTTTTTT. It is translated as CATSDPRQGASGELFF.

This clone is a singleton in its sample. The chain couples TRBV5-1 to TRBJ1-3, with unresolved D. The CDR3 contains 15 residues. Per the germline V gene, CDR1 is SGHRS and CDR2 is YFSETQ. The V end was cut by 0 bases, the J end by 0 bases, with 7 bases between. The CDR3 protein is CASSLAGISGNTIYF. The CDR3 DNA sequence: TGCGCCAGCAGCTTGGCGGGAATCTCTGGAAACACCATATATTTT.

V is TRBV7-2 and J is TRBJ2-7, with D tentatively TRBD1 (5 bases). The CDR3 has 13 residues. The germline CDR1 and CDR2 sequences are SGHTA and FQGNSA. The ends were cut back, 3 bases at V and 2 bases at J, with 8 bases in the middle. CDR3 in amino acids: CASSLTAAYEQYF. The CDR3 DNA reads as TGTGCCAGCAGCTTGACAGCCGCCTACGAGCAGTACTTC.

The chain has TRBV11-2 and TRBJ2-1; 9 nucleotides align to TRBD1. Germline CDR1 reads SGHAT; CDR2 reads FQNNGV. V was clipped by 5 bases and J by 8 bases; unmatched bases: 10. CDR3 size: 15 residues. The chain's CDR3 is CASSPRGTGGDEQFF. CDR3 nucleotides: TGTGCCAGCAGCCCGAGAGGTACAGGGGGCGATGAGCAGTTCTTC.

The chain joins TRBV27 to TRBJ1-6; D unresolved. The CDR3 covers 16 residues. The V end lost 4 bases, the J end lost 1 base, and 11 bases lay between the germline ends. CDR1 and CDR2 (germline): MNHEY, SMNVEV (reference sequence). The CDR3 region has the DNA TGTGCCAGCAGTTCCCCCAGTGGGTCCTATAATTCACCCCTCCACTTT. Amino acid sequence: CASSSPSGSYNSPLHF.

This CDR3 reads CASSGAGRYNEKLFF. DNA for the CDR3: TGTGCCAGCAGCGGAGCGGGACGGTACAATGAAAAACTGTTTTTT. The J gene is TRBJ1-4, the V gene TRBV9; weak D call: TRBD1 (5 bases). Germline values: CDR1 SGDLS, CDR2 YYNGEE. The CDR3 sequence is 15 residues long. The V and J ends lost 3 bases and 5 bases respectively, with 14 bases between them.

This chain uses TRBV5-5 with TRBJ2-3; 8 nucleotides agree with TRBD2. V gave up 2 bases and J gave up 3 bases; unmatched junction bases: 17. The CDR3 spans 19 residues. CDR1 SGHKS and CDR2 YYEKEE come from the germline V gene (reference sequence). CDR3 DNA sequence: TGTGCCAGCAGCTTAGCAGGGACCACCGGGACTAGAGTAACAGATACGCAGTATTTT. Its protein is CASSLAGTTGTRVTDTQYF. The full variable domain, its missing parts supplied by reference TRBV5-5 and TRBJ2-3, is DAGVTQSPTHLIKTRGQQVTLRCSPISGHKSVSWYQQVLGQGPQFIFQYYEKEERGRGNFPDRFSARQFPNYSSELNVNALLLGDSALYLCASSLAGTTGTRVTDTQYFGPGTRLTVL.

This clone was seen just once. The rearrangement joins TRBV5-1 to TRBJ1-3; no firm D call. The germline V gene has CDR1 SGHRS and CDR2 YFSETQ. The CDR3 consists of 16 residues. V was pared by 3 bases and J by 4 bases, with 17 bases between. CDR3 sequence: CASSSEANPPGNTIYF. In DNA form, the CDR3 reads TGCGCCAGCAGCTCGGAGGCGAATCCTCCGGGAAACACCATATATTTT. Variable domain in full (rest from reference TRBV5-1 and TRBJ1-3): KAGVTQTPRYLIKTRGQQVTLSCSPISGHRSVSWYQQTPGQGLQFLFEYFSETQRNKGNFPGRFSGRQFSNSRSEMNVSTLELGDSALYLCASSSEANPPGNTIYFGEGSWLTVV.

This clone was seen a few times. This chain links TRBV30 with TRBJ1-6; D gene unclear. V lost 5 bases and J 10 bases, leaving 15 bases between the germline ends. CDR1 and CDR2 from the germline V gene are GTSNPN and SVGIG (reference sequence). The CDR3 is 13 amino acids. The CDR3 DNA is TGTGCCTGGGAGTCGACGGCGAGATCACCCCTCCACTTT. Amino acid sequence: CAWESTARSPLHF.

V gene TRBV5-4 combines with J gene TRBJ1-4, with TRBD1 identical over 11 bases. This CDR3 has 16 amino acids. Germline CDR1 and CDR2: SGHNT and YYREEE (reference sequence). Losses at the gene ends were 0 bases for V and 8 bases for J; bases not matched to a gene: 6. CDR3 bases: TGTGCCAGCAGCTTGGCTCCGGACAGGGGGCGGGAAAAACTGTTTTTT. It specifies CASSLAPDRGREKLFF.

The V call is TRBV6-5, the J call TRBJ2-2; D is perhaps TRBD1 (5 bases). Germline CDR1 reads MNHEY; CDR2 reads SVGAGI. V was shortened by 0 bases and J by 7 bases, with 9 bases between the two germline ends. This CDR3 comprises 14 residues. The CDR3: CASSYSAGHGELFF. The CDR3 DNA is TGTGCCAGCAGTTACTCGGCAGGGCACGGGGAGCTGTTTTTT.

The chain employs TRBV4-1 and TRBJ2-2, with 9 bases that match TRBD1. The junction had 3 bases not matched to a gene; V was cut back by 0 bases and J by 4 bases. The CDR3 extends over 16 amino acids. Looked up from germline, CDR1 is MGHRA and CDR2 is YSYEKL. The chain's CDR3 is CASSQEGTGTTGELFF. The CDR3 coding sequence is TGCGCCAGCAGCCAAGAAGGGACAGGGACCACCGGGGAGCTGTTTTTT.

The chain carries TRBV5-8 and TRBJ2-1; D gene unclear. The germline V gene encodes CDR1 SGHTS and CDR2 YDEGEE. The CDR3 is made up of 14 amino acids. The V end was cut by 3 bases, the J end by 7 bases, with 14 bases between. CDR3 in amino acids: CASSWLRQGNEQFF. In DNA form, the CDR3 reads TGTGCCAGCAGCTGGTTAAGGCAAGGGAATGAGCAGTTCTTC.

As to this clone: The junction departs from the called germline gene at one end, perhaps through a read error. The rearrangement uses TRBV7-9 and TRBJ2-4, with 7 bases aligning to TRBD1. Germline CDR1 is SEHNR and CDR2 is FQNEAQ (reference sequence). This CDR3 contains 12 residues. The CDR3 loop reads CASTLGDRPQYF. Written as DNA, the CDR3 is TGTGCCAGCACCTTAGGGGACAGACCTCAGTACTTC.

CDR3 nucleotide sequence: TGTGCCAGCAGGGGACCAAACAATGAGCAGTTCTTC. This gives the protein CASRGPNNEQFF. The chain couples TRBV6-5 to TRBJ2-1; TRBD1 or TRBD2 may be the D gene (5 bases each). The germline V and J ends were trimmed by 6 bases and 5 bases, with 8 bases remaining between them. CDR1 and CDR2 (germline): MNHEY, SVGAGI. CDR3 length equals 12 residues.

V gene TRBV9 combines with J gene TRBJ1-1; 9 bases align to TRBD1. CDR1 is SGDLS, CDR2 YYNGEE, per germline. The CDR3 covers 15 residues. Losses at the gene ends were 0 bases for V and 6 bases for J; bases not matched to a gene: 6. This chain's CDR3 is CASSVVGQGYSEAFF. The CDR3 DNA reads as TGTGCCAGCAGCGTAGTTGGACAGGGGTATTCTGAAGCTTTCTTT.

The J gene is TRBJ2-7, the V gene TRBV5-6, with a weak D call TRBD2 (6 bases). This CDR3 is built from 12 residues. V gave up 4 bases and J gave up 10 bases, with 15 bases separating them. Germline assignment: CDR1 SGHDT and CDR2 YYEEEE. The CDR3 nucleotides read TGTGCCAGCAGCCCTGTGGAGGGTAAACAGTACTTC. Its translation is CASSPVEGKQYF.

The rearrangement joins TRBV6-2 or TRBV6-3 to TRBJ2-3, with 10 bases lining up with TRBD2. This CDR3 comprises 17 residues. From germline, CDR1 is MNHEY and CDR2 SVGEGT. The V gene end was trimmed by 0 bases and the J gene end by 4 bases; junction bases not matched to a gene: 7. CDR3 loop: CASSYSSGGPPADTQYF. CDR3 sequence (DNA): TGTGCCAGCAGTTACTCTAGCGGGGGGCCGCCGGCAGATACGCAGTATTTT.